This entry describes one T cell receptor beta chain. Genomic DNA in an amount of about 2 micrograms was extracted from cryopreserved PBMCs and used for the preparation of TCR beta libraries. The assay was immunoSEQ multiplex PCR, and TCRdb's table has in-frame clones only and misses some. In the table there are under 200,000 clones, over 65% of which are singletons. The data were taken from a study of cytotoxic CD8 clonotypes in ibrutinib-treated CLL. As for the study in general: Timing of response sample collection was a median around 13 months after treatment start, with a range of 6 to 36.

V shed 0 bases and J shed 4 bases, with 8 bases lying between them. The CDR3 is 15 residues long. CDR1 and CDR2 from the germline V gene are SGHKS and YYEKEE (reference sequence). The specimen comprised PBMCs, sampled after 12 months of ibrutinib treatment. The gene calls are TRBV5-5 and TRBJ2-6, with D hard to call. The sequence was collected from a human donor with chronic lymphocytic leukemia. This CDR3 reads CASSLEGHGANVLTF. The DNA of the CDR3 is TGTGCCAGCAGCTTGGAAGGGCACGGGGCCAACGTCCTGACTTTC.